Listed here are 21 T cell receptor beta chains from one sample, sequenced in a study of blood T cell repertoires in COVID-19. Sequenced by immunoSEQ multiplex PCR; TCRdb stores in-frame clones only, minus some. The sample gives some 260,000 clones, 70% to 90% of which show up once; roughly 3.1% is in the top ten. Sequencing was carried out using peripheral blood. Receptor source: a man aged 18 to 30 with active or convalescent COVID-19.

V and J are TRBV27 and TRBJ1-5, with D unclear. There are 15 residues in the CDR3. Trimming cost V 7 bases and J 7 bases, with 20 bases left between them. The germline V gene encodes CDR1 MNHEY and CDR2 SMNVEV (reference sequence). The CDR3 protein is CASKFTTNGKQPQHF. In DNA, the CDR3 is TGTGCCAGCAAATTTACGACAAACGGGAAACAGCCCCAGCATTTT.

V gene TRBV3-1 (or the pseudogene TRBV3-2) combines with J gene TRBJ2-7; D unresolved. The V and J ends lost 1 base and 1 base respectively, with 17 bases between them. The CDR3 has 17 amino acids. Germline loops: CDR1 LGHDT, CDR2 YNNKEL (reference sequence). The CDR3 is CASSQVSVGILSYEQYF. In nucleotides, the CDR3 is TGTGCCAGCAGCCAAGTAAGCGTTGGCATACTTTCCTACGAGCAGTACTTC.

CDR3 loop: CASSLRRLAGAQETQYF. The CDR3 nucleotides are TGTGCCAGCAGCTTACGAAGGCTAGCGGGGGCCCAAGAGACCCAGTACTTC. The chain is built from TRBV7-2 and TRBJ2-5; 10 nucleotides match TRBD2. The germline CDR1 and CDR2 sequences are SGHTA and FQGNSA. V lost 2 bases to trimming and J lost 1 base; unmatched junction nucleotides: 7. The CDR3 totals 17 residues.

The chain recombines TRBV9 with TRBJ2-3, with 12 bases identical to TRBD2. Trimming took 3 bases from V and 2 from J; bases not matched to a gene: 10. The CDR3 has 18 residues. CDR1 is SGDLS, CDR2 YYNGEE, per germline. CDR3 amino acids: CASSDRLAGEPATDTQYF. The CDR3 nucleotides read TGTGCCAGCAGCGATCGACTAGCGGGGGAGCCTGCCACAGATACGCAGTATTTT.

The chain combines TRBV20-1 with TRBJ2-7; TRBD1 might be the D (5 bases). Trimming pared 6 bases from V and 5 bases from J, leaving 8 bases between. The length of the CDR3 is 10 residues. The germline gives CDR1 DFQATT, CDR2 SNEGSKA (reference sequence). In nucleotides, the CDR3 is TGCAGTGCCCAGGGCAACGAGCAGTACTTC. It encodes CSAQGNEQYF.

The chain has TRBV30 and TRBJ1-4; the D is unclear. The CDR3 length is 15 residues. The V end was cut by 0 bases, the J end by 0 bases, with 8 bases between. Germline V gives CDR1 GTSNPN, CDR2 SVGIG (reference sequence). CDR3 DNA: TGTGCCTGGAGTGTGGGTCTAGCAACTAATGAAAAACTGTTTTTT. As protein: CAWSVGLATNEKLFF.

V is TRBV28 and J is TRBJ1-2, with D perhaps matching TRBD1 (5 bases). V lost 6 bases, J lost 2 bases, and 16 bases lay in between. CDR3 length: 15 residues. CDR1 is MDHEN and CDR2 is SYDVKM in the germline V gene. CDR3: CASSSLDGGNYGYTF. The CDR3 bases are TGTGCCAGCAGCAGTTTAGATGGGGGGAACTATGGCTACACCTTC.

The rearrangement links TRBV5-1 to TRBJ2-2; 8 positions match TRBD2. After removal of 3 bases from V and 2 bases from J, the junction contained 3 bases not matched to a gene. Germline CDR1 and CDR2: SGHRS and YFSETQ. The CDR3 has 15 amino acids. CDR3 loop: CASSSRTSNTGELFF. In nucleotides, the CDR3 is TGCGCCAGCAGCTCTCGGACTAGCAACACCGGGGAGCTGTTTTTT. Filled out from reference TRBV5-1 and TRBJ2-2, the complete variable domain reads KAGVTQTPRYLIKTRGQQVTLSCSPISGHRSVSWYQQTPGQGLQFLFEYFSETQRNKGNFPGRFSGRQFSNSRSEMNVSTLELGDSALYLCASSSRTSNTGELFFGEGSRLTVL.

The V call is TRBV30, the J call TRBJ2-1; weak D call: TRBD2 (5 bases). Germline assignment: CDR1 GTSNPN and CDR2 SVGIG (reference sequence). The CDR3 is 14 amino acids. Trimming removed 4 bases at V and 2 bases at J, with 12 bases between. The CDR3 spells CAWKGGFTYNEQFF. The DNA of the CDR3 is TGTGCCTGGAAAGGCGGGTTCACCTACAATGAGCAGTTCTTC.

This rearrangement joins TRBV28 to TRBJ2-7; possibly TRBD2 for D (5 bases). V was clipped by 7 bases and J by 4 bases, with 17 bases between them. The CDR3 has 14 residues. Germline-derived CDR1 and CDR2 are MDHEN and SYDVKM. DNA of the CDR3: TGTGCCAGCACCCGCCAGAGCGGAAAATACGAGCAGTACTTC. Residues: CASTRQSGKYEQYF. Filled out from reference TRBV28 and TRBJ2-7, the complete variable domain reads DVKVTQSSRYLVKRTGEKVFLECVQDMDHENMFWYRQDPGLGLRLIYFSYDVKMKEKGDIPEGYSVSREKKERFSLILESASTNQTSMYLCASTRQSGKYEQYFGPGTRLTVT.

This chain uses TRBV27 with TRBJ2-1; D gene unclear. The CDR3 loop spans 16 amino acids. Trimming shortened V by 5 bases and J by 0 bases, and 14 bases separated the two germline ends. The V gene's germline CDR1 is MNHEY and CDR2 SMNVEV (reference sequence). CDR3 in amino acids: CASSLLRKSSYNEQFF. CDR3 sequence (DNA): TGTGCCAGCAGTCTACTAAGAAAAAGCTCCTACAATGAGCAGTTCTTC.

This chain connects TRBV21-1 to TRBJ2-3; the DNA was not used to check the table's D call, TRBD1. TRBV21-1 is given as a pseudogene. The CDR3 covers 17 residues. The CDR3 protein is CASSKGWAELSTDTQYF. Here the CDR3 DNA reads TGTGCCAGCAGCAAAGGCTGGGCAGAGCTGAGCACAGATACGCAGTATTTT.

The CDR3 region is CASSFGTGDYGYTF. The CDR3 DNA sequence: TGTGCCAGCAGCTTCGGGACAGGCGATTATGGCTACACCTTC. The genes are TRBV11-2 and TRBJ1-2, with TRBD1 identical over 8 bases. V trimming: 3 bases; J trimming: 5 bases; junction bases outside the gene matches: 5. The length of the CDR3 is 14 residues. The germline gives CDR1 SGHAT, CDR2 FQNNGV. Full variable domain (remainder filled in from reference TRBV11-2 and TRBJ1-2): EAGVAQSPRYKIIEKRQSVAFWCNPISGHATLYWYQQILGQGPKLLIQFQNNGVVDDSQLPKDRFSAERLKGVDSTLKIQPAKLEDSAVYLCASSFGTGDYGYTFGSGTRLTVV.

As concerns this clone: A read error may produce the germline difference seen at one junction end. The V gene is TRBV28, the J gene TRBJ2-6, with D tentatively TRBD2 (5 bases). Germline V lookup: CDR1 MDHEN, CDR2 SYDVKM. The CDR3 loop spans 15 amino acids. The CDR3 sequence is CASSLGRAGANVLTF. In DNA, the CDR3 is TGTGCCAGCAGTTTAGGGCGGGCTGGTGCCAACGTCCTGACTTTC.

V and J are TRBV7-9 and TRBJ2-3, with D uncertain. The CDR3 has 14 amino acids. V gave up 7 bases and J gave up 2 bases, with 13 bases separating them. Germline V CDR1 and CDR2: SEHNR, FQNEAQ (reference sequence). The CDR3 protein is CASNPDIATDTQYF. The CDR3 nucleotides read TGTGCCAGCAACCCAGATATTGCCACAGATACGCAGTATTTT.

The gene calls are TRBV19 and TRBJ2-1, with 12 nucleotides matching TRBD2. The CDR3 covers 19 residues. CDR1 LNHDA and CDR2 SQIVND come from the germline V gene (reference sequence). Trimming took 3 bases from V and 0 from J; bases not matched to a gene: 9. The CDR3 protein is CASSMGTSGWGSSYNEQFF. The DNA for the CDR3 is TGTGCCAGTAGTATGGGGACTAGCGGGTGGGGGAGCTCCTACAATGAGCAGTTCTTC.

The CDR3 bases are TGTGCCAGAAGCGGTGGCGGGCATGTCTCCTACGAGCAGTACTTC. It yields the protein CARSGGGHVSYEQYF. The chain employs TRBV5-3 and TRBJ2-7; possibly TRBD2 for D (5 bases). TRBV5-3 is labeled an ORF, and its function is uncertain. Trimming took off 4 bases at V and 0 bases at J, with 14 bases between the two ends. This CDR3 is 15 amino acids long.

The chain carries TRBV2 and TRBJ2-7; the match to TRBD2 covers 7 bases. Germline values: CDR1 SNHLY, CDR2 FYNNEI. Germline trimming cut 11 bases from V and 0 bases from J; bases unmatched to any gene: 10. CDR3 length equals 14 residues. Here the CDR3 DNA reads TGTGCCGTTCCTAGCGGAGATTTCTCCTACGAGCAGTACTTC. It yields the protein CAVPSGDFSYEQYF.

The chain is built from TRBV7-9 and TRBJ2-2; 8 nucleotides match TRBD1. V lost 3 bases to trimming and J lost 1 base; unmatched junction nucleotides: 1. Germline CDR1 SEHNR, CDR2 FQNEAQ (reference sequence). The CDR3 sequence is 15 residues long. The CDR3 loop is CASSLTGVNTGELFF. The CDR3 DNA reads as TGTGCCAGCAGCTTGACAGGGGTGAACACCGGGGAGCTGTTTTTT.

The chain combines TRBV19 with TRBJ1-5; 7 bases align to TRBD1. Looked up from germline, CDR1 is LNHDA and CDR2 is SQIVND (reference sequence). The J segment lost 7 bases and the V segment lost 6 bases, leaving 12 bases of the junction unmatched. The CDR3 extends over 15 amino acids. The CDR3 nucleotides read TGTGCCAGTAGAAACAGGGGATTAAGCTGGCAGCCCCAGCATTTT. This translates into CASRNRGLSWQPQHF.

This rearrangement joins TRBV11-3 to TRBJ2-2; 8 bases agree with TRBD1. Per the germline V gene, CDR1 is SGHNT and CDR2 is YENEEA. The CDR3 spans 15 residues. With 5 bases clipped from V and 6 bases from J, the junction kept 8 bases outside the gene matches. The chain's CDR3 is CASSPGTGPAGELFF. CDR3 sequence (DNA): TGTGCCAGCAGCCCGGGGACAGGCCCTGCCGGGGAGCTGTTTTTT.